These 15 T cell receptor beta chains were all obtained from the same sample, sequenced in a study of blood T cells in healthy people across ages. A second PCR of about 7 to 12 cycles used a sample-barcoded 5' primer and a J-beta primer mix. TCRdb reprocessed the 5' RACE reads with MiXCR, giving one entry per CDR3 protein. The sample has about 640,000 distinct CDR3 sequences, 58% seen once; the top ten hold about two fifths. The sample was blood. The receptors were gathered from a man in his 60s in good health.

The chain is built from TRBV5-1 and TRBJ2-7, with TRBD2 as a possible D gene (5 bases). The closer fit of TRBJ2-4 to the DNA end suggests the J call may be wrong. CDR3 size: 14 residues. The germline V gene has CDR1 SGHRS and CDR2 YFSETQ. CDR3 coding DNA: TGCGCCAGCAGCCCCGGAGCGGCACAGAACATTCAGTACTTC. This sequence encodes CASSPGAAQNIQYF.

The chain couples TRBV10-2 to TRBJ2-1; 9 nucleotides line up with TRBD1. Trimming removed 6 bases from V and 8 bases from J; junction bases left unmatched: 8. Germline V gene lookup returns CDR1 WSHSY and CDR2 SAAADI. The CDR3 sequence is 14 residues long. In DNA, the CDR3 is TGCGCCAGCAGCCCGGGACAGGGCGTTGATGAGCAGTTCTTC. Translating it yields CASSPGQGVDEQFF.

This clonotype showed up just a few times. DNA for the CDR3: TGTGCCAGCAGACAGACAGGGGAGGGTTCACCCCTCCACTTT. This encodes CASRQTGEGSPLHF. The V gene is TRBV6-5, the J gene TRBJ1-6; 8 nucleotides line up with TRBD1. The V gene end was trimmed by 6 bases and the J gene end by 9 bases; junction bases not matched to a gene: 7. This CDR3 region has 14 residues. Germline CDR1 MNHEY, CDR2 SVGAGI.

V is TRBV5-6 and J is TRBJ1-1; D is undetermined. The length of the CDR3 is 16 residues. Germline CDR1 reads SGHDT; CDR2 reads YYEEEE. Between the trimmed V and J ends, which lost 0 bases and 1 base, there was a span of 13 bases. CDR3 coding DNA: TGTGCCAGCAGCTTGGTGCGGGGTAGAGCGAACACTGAAGCTTTCTTT. This encodes CASSLVRGRANTEAFF.

The V call is TRBV9, the J call TRBJ2-1; the match to TRBD1 covers 8 bases. CDR3 length: 14 amino acids. V gave up 3 bases and J gave up 6 bases; unmatched junction bases: 5. The germline V gene encodes CDR1 SGDLS and CDR2 YYNGEE. The CDR3 DNA is TGTGCCAGCAGCGGGCAGGGGGCAGTCAATGAGCAGTTCTTC. It codes for CASSGQGAVNEQFF.

This clonotype was observed once. The chain links TRBV7-6 to TRBJ1-4; D is unclear. The germline V and J ends were trimmed by 2 bases and 8 bases, with 18 bases remaining between them. Germline V gives CDR1 SGHVS, CDR2 FNYEAQ. The CDR3 spans 16 residues. As DNA, the CDR3 is TGTGCCAGCAGCTTACCTCCGGAGGCTACTGGGGAAAAACTGTTTTTT. It specifies CASSLPPEATGEKLFF.

This clonotype appeared once. V usage is TRBV15 and J usage is TRBJ2-1, with 10 positions matching TRBD2. Per the germline V gene, CDR1 is LNHNV and CDR2 is YYDKDF (reference sequence). V dropped 11 bases and J dropped 4; count of bases not matched to a gene: 5. There are 13 residues in the CDR3. The DNA for the CDR3 is TGTGCCGCCTCTAGCGGGGGTTACAATGAGCAGTTCTTC. This sequence encodes CAASSGGYNEQFF.

The rearrangement joins TRBV15 to TRBJ1-5; D is undetermined. This CDR3 has 17 amino acids. V was shortened by 0 bases and J by 2 bases, with 14 bases between the two germline ends. In germline, CDR1 is LNHNV, CDR2 YYDKDF (reference sequence). CDR3 sequence (DNA): TGTGCCACCAGCAGAGATCGAATTGAACGGGGCAATCAGCCCCAGCATTTT. Protein product: CATSRDRIERGNQPQHF.

The sample holds a few counts of this clonotype. The chain combines TRBV7-8 with TRBJ2-1; TRBD1 matches 8 bases. Germline lookup yields CDR1 SGHVS and CDR2 FQNEAQ. J lost 1 base, V lost 5 bases, and 4 bases had no gene match. The CDR3 sequence is 15 residues long. CDR3 in DNA: TGTGCCAGCAGCGCCGACAGGGGTTCCTACAATGAGCAGTTCTTC. Translation gives CASSADRGSYNEQFF.

The rearrangement links TRBV2 to TRBJ1-5, with a tentative D call TRBD1 (5 bases). Trimming stripped 5 bases from V and 2 bases from J, with 10 bases between. The CDR3 has 14 amino acids. In germline, CDR1 is SNHLY, CDR2 FYNNEI. CDR3 amino acids: CASSSRVGNQPQHF. CDR3 in DNA: TGTGCCAGCAGTTCCAGGGTAGGCAATCAGCCCCAGCATTTT.

Many counts were recorded for this clonotype. The chain employs TRBV7-8 and TRBJ2-6, with TRBD1 identical over 9 bases. CDR1 is SGHVS and CDR2 is FQNEAQ in the germline V gene. Trimming at V came to 5 bases and at J to 0 bases, leaving 8 bases not matched to a gene. This CDR3 region has 18 residues. The CDR3 region has the DNA TGTGCCAGCAGCAGAAGGACAGGGGCCAGCTCTGGGGCCAACGTCCTGACTTTC. It translates to CASSRRTGASSGANVLTF.

The CDR3 loop is CASSFSGGPSKETQYF. The CDR3 DNA reads as TGTGCCAGCAGTTTTAGCGGGGGGCCCTCGAAAGAGACCCAGTACTTC. The chain joins TRBV12-3 or TRBV12-4 to TRBJ2-5, with 10 bases that match TRBD2. This CDR3 is 16 amino acids long. After removal of 3 bases from V and 3 bases from J, the junction contained 7 bases not matched to a gene.

V is TRBV7-9 and J is TRBJ2-7; possibly TRBD2 for D (6 bases). The length of the CDR3 is 13 residues. Trimming cost V 1 base and J 5 bases, with 9 bases left between them. Germline loops: CDR1 SEHNR, CDR2 FQNEAQ (reference sequence). CDR3 DNA: TGTGCCAGCAGCTTAGGGGCGGGGAACGAGCAGTACTTC. Its translation is CASSLGAGNEQYF.

This clonotype came up a few times. V gene TRBV20-1 combines with J gene TRBJ2-5; D possibly uses TRBD1 or TRBD2 (6 bases each). Trimming took off 0 bases at V and 1 base at J, with 15 bases between the two ends. The CDR3 covers 16 residues. Germline values: CDR1 DFQATT, CDR2 SNEGSKA (reference sequence). The CDR3 DNA reads TGCAGTGCTAGAGATTGGGGCCGGGGGCCCCAAGAGACCCAGTACTTC. Translation: CSARDWGRGPQETQYF.

The CDR3: CASGKISGPGGYNEQFF. DNA of the CDR3: TGTGCCAGCGGAAAAATATCAGGCCCCGGGGGGTACAATGAGCAGTTCTTC. The rearrangement joins TRBV28 to TRBJ2-1; 7 nucleotides line up with TRBD2. Germline V gene sequence: CDR1 MDHEN, CDR2 SYDVKM. V shed 8 bases and J 4 bases; nucleotides not matched to a gene: 17. This CDR3 comprises 17 residues.